Sequencing of this T cell receptor beta chain was carried out in a study of OX40 agonist ivuxolimab in advanced cancers. Study overall: Patients took ivuxolimab, an agonistic anti-OX40 (CD134) antibody.

Assay: immunoSEQ multiplex PCR; the TCRdb copy retains only in-frame clones and omits some. Of around 94,000 clones detected, approximately 90% appear once; the ten largest clones hold under 0.95%. Study-wide results and limits: At 0.1 to 3.0 mg/kg and by week 6, CD4+ and CD8+ T cells in the blood had expanded clonally.

In regard to this clone: Antigen specificity is unknown.

Germline-derived CDR1 and CDR2 are MNHEY and SVGAGI. V gave up 0 bases and J gave up 0 bases, with 9 bases separating them. The CDR3 sequence is 15 residues long. The material sequenced was CD4+ or CD8+ T cells sorted from blood, taken in a trial of the OX40 agonist ivuxolimab. This receptor was taken from an adult with an advanced solid tumor such as melanoma, head and neck, liver or kidney cancer. This sequence joins TRBV6-5 and TRBJ2-7, with no clear D. CDR3 protein: CASSYSPASSYEQYF. CDR3 DNA sequence: TGTGCCAGCAGTTACTCCCCCGCTAGCTCCTACGAGCAGTACTTC.